These 13 T cell receptor beta chains came from one sample sequenced in a study of beta chain features in type 1 diabetes. The authors reverse transcribed all of the isolated RNA, so sequencing captured expressed TCRB transcripts. Data came from immunoSEQ multiplex PCR; TCRdb stores just in-frame clones and leaves some out. The data contain around 430,000 clones, around 30% of them seen just once; the ten biggest clones take up 0.05% to 0.065%. Sample: naive CD4+ T cells from blood. These receptors originate from a man between 18 and 35 years old in good health.

This chain connects TRBV11-2 to TRBJ2-3, with D unresolved. V lost 10 bases and J lost 2, with 13 bases in between. Germline CDR1 reads SGHAT; CDR2 reads FQNNGV. The CDR3 covers 13 residues. CDR3 amino acids: CATAPSITDTQYF. The DNA of the CDR3 is TGTGCCACCGCCCCTTCGATCACAGATACGCAGTATTTT.

The chain joins TRBV5-1 to TRBJ2-7; perhaps TRBD1 as D (5 bases). The germline V gene encodes CDR1 SGHRS and CDR2 YFSETQ. Trimming took off 2 bases at V and 3 bases at J, with 6 bases between the two ends. This CDR3 contains 12 residues. CDR3 region: CASSFRVYEQYF. CDR3 DNA sequence: TGCGCCAGCAGCTTCAGGGTCTACGAGCAGTACTTC.

The table lists this clone with a few counts. This sequence joins TRBV29-1 and TRBJ2-1; D not resolved. CDR1 SQVTM and CDR2 ANQGSEA come from the germline V gene. V was shortened by 3 bases and J by 12 bases, with 18 bases between the two germline ends. The CDR3 runs 13 residues. The CDR3 reads CSVDSPLAPGQFF. The CDR3 region has the DNA TGCAGCGTTGACTCCCCCCTGGCCCCGGGGCAGTTCTTC.

This clone was observed a few times. This chain joins TRBV30 and TRBJ1-1; D remains ambiguous. V was cut by 0 bases and J by 5 bases, with 16 bases left in between. CDR3 length: 15 amino acids. Germline CDR1 GTSNPN, CDR2 SVGIG (reference sequence). The chain's CDR3 is CAWSVLGKSGTEAFF. The CDR3 DNA is TGTGCCTGGAGTGTTTTAGGGAAGTCGGGGACTGAAGCTTTCTTT.

This clone has only a few counts. This chain links TRBV30 with TRBJ2-1; no definite D call. The length of the CDR3 is 13 residues. Between the trimmed V and J ends, which lost 5 bases and 10 bases, there was a span of 18 bases. Germline CDR1 is GTSNPN and CDR2 is SVGIG (reference sequence). The CDR3 here is CAWSALTREEQFF. CDR3 DNA sequence: TGTGCCTGGTCGGCTCTCACCCGCGAGGAGCAGTTCTTC.

This chain uses TRBV30 with TRBJ2-7; possible D gene TRBD2, 6 bases. CDR3 length equals 12 residues. Trimming took off 3 bases at V and 3 bases at J, with 9 bases between the two ends. Germline V gene data show CDR1 as GTSNPN and CDR2 as SVGIG (reference sequence). The CDR3 spells CAWSGDFYEQYF. CDR3 coding DNA: TGTGCCTGGAGCGGGGACTTCTACGAGCAGTACTTC.

The CDR3 sequence: CAWTGGRSTDTQYF. CDR3 bases: TGTGCCTGGACTGGGGGGCGAAGCACAGATACGCAGTATTTT. This chain connects TRBV30 to TRBJ2-3; tentatively, D is TRBD1 or TRBD2 (6 bases each). Germline V gene sequence: CDR1 GTSNPN, CDR2 SVGIG (reference sequence). The CDR3 length is 14 residues. V lost 4 bases and J 0 bases, leaving 11 bases between the germline ends. Drawing the rest from reference TRBV30 and TRBJ2-3, the complete variable domain is SQTIHQWPATLVQPVGSPLSLECTVEGTSNPNLYWYRQAAGRGLQLLFYSVGIGQISSEVPQNLSASRPQDRQFILSSKKLLLSDSGFYLCAWTGGRSTDTQYFGPGTRLTVL.

This chain joins TRBV18 and TRBJ1-5; D ambiguous. With 6 bases removed from V and 4 bases from J, the gap between germline ends came to 16 bases. The length of the CDR3 is 15 residues. CDR1 KGHSH and CDR2 LQKENI come from the germline V gene. The CDR3 reads CASSHGGVANQPQHF. For the CDR3, the DNA is TGTGCCAGCTCCCACGGCGGCGTAGCAAATCAGCCCCAGCATTTT.

This chain uses TRBV9 with TRBJ2-7, with TRBD2 identical over 14 bases. The CDR3 totals 16 residues. Looked up from germline, CDR1 is SGDLS and CDR2 is YYNGEE. J lost 2 bases, V lost 3 bases, and 4 bases had no gene match. The DNA for the CDR3 is TGTGCCAGCAGCGCCGGGACTAGCGGGAGACCCTACGAGCAGTACTTC. The encoded protein is CASSAGTSGRPYEQYF.

The V gene is TRBV4-3, the J gene TRBJ2-2; a possible D gene is TRBD2 (6 bases). V lost 3 bases to trimming and J lost 7 bases, with 15 bases between them. The CDR3 has 15 amino acids. Germline V gene sequence: CDR1 LGHNA, CDR2 YSLEER. CDR3 in amino acids: CASSQLARLGGELFF. The DNA for the CDR3 is TGCGCCAGCAGCCAGCTAGCGCGATTGGGCGGGGAGCTGTTTTTT.

This clone was seen only a few times. The sample has other DNA sequences that encode this CDR3 too. The V call is TRBV7-9, the J call TRBJ2-3; D not certain. V lost 5 bases and J lost 2, with 8 bases in between. From germline, CDR1 is SEHNR and CDR2 FQNEAQ (reference sequence). This CDR3 spans 13 amino acids. CDR3 coding DNA: TGTGCCAGCAGCCTCTCTTACACAGATACGCAGTATTTT. This translates into CASSLSYTDTQYF.

The V and J genes are TRBV15 and TRBJ2-6; no clear D. There are 15 residues in the CDR3. With 1 base removed from V and 0 bases from J, the gap between germline ends came to 4 bases. In germline, CDR1 is LNHNV, CDR2 YYDKDF (reference sequence). CDR3: CATSRGASGANVLTF. CDR3 DNA sequence: TGTGCCACCAGCAGAGGGGCCTCTGGGGCCAACGTCCTGACTTTC.

As regards this clone: Other DNA sequences in the sample encode the same CDR3. This chain uses TRBV30 with TRBJ1-5; 8 positions match TRBD1. Losses at the gene ends were 3 bases for V and 5 bases for J; bases not matched to a gene: 6. The CDR3 loop spans 14 amino acids. Germline CDR1 is GTSNPN and CDR2 is SVGIG (reference sequence). CDR3 amino acids: CAWSQGQGDQPQHF. For the CDR3, the DNA is TGTGCCTGGAGCCAAGGACAGGGCGATCAGCCCCAGCATTTT.